The next 28 T cell receptor beta chains were all read from a single sample in a study of shared clonotypes between healthy human individuals. TCRdb keeps only in-frame clones here, not all; method: immunoSEQ multiplex PCR. This sample has millions of clones, with 90% to 95% found just once. Sequenced material: naive CD4+ T cells sorted from blood. Specified subset: CD45RA+ positively selected. These TCRs come from a man between 18 and 35 years old in good health.

The CDR3 DNA is TGTGCCTGGAGCGGGACTAACGGCGGGGAGCTGTTTTTT. Translating gives CAWSGTNGGELFF. This sequence joins TRBV30 and TRBJ2-2; 7 positions match TRBD2. The ends lost 3 bases at V and 7 bases at J; junction bases unmatched: 5. The CDR3 totals 13 residues. Germline CDR1 and CDR2: GTSNPN and SVGIG (reference sequence).

The chain combines TRBV7-9 with TRBJ2-7, with D uncertain. V lost 5 bases and J 0 bases, leaving 11 bases between the germline ends. Per the germline V gene, CDR1 is SEHNR and CDR2 is FQNEAQ (reference sequence). There are 14 residues in the CDR3. The CDR3 DNA sequence: TGTGCCAGCAGCAGCAGTGCCTCCTCCTACGAGCAGTACTTC. Translating gives CASSSSASSYEQYF.

Only one count was recorded for this clone. The J gene is TRBJ2-4, the V gene TRBV5-1, with a weak D call TRBD1 (7 bases). The CDR3 is made up of 14 amino acids. V was shortened by 5 bases and J by 5 bases, with 14 bases between the two germline ends. Germline V gene lookup returns CDR1 SGHRS and CDR2 YFSETQ. CDR3: CASRQGGTENIQYF. CDR3 in DNA: TGCGCCAGCAGGCAGGGGGGAACCGAAAACATTCAGTACTTC.

The genes are TRBV10-3 and TRBJ2-5, with TRBD1 matching 8 bases. V trimming: 6 bases; J trimming: 0 bases; junction bases outside the gene matches: 6. This CDR3 is 15 amino acids long. The germline V gene has CDR1 ENHRY and CDR2 SYGVKD. CDR3 nucleotide sequence: TGTGCCATCAGAGGACAGGGCCAGTACCAAGAGACCCAGTACTTC. This codes for CAIRGQGQYQETQYF.

The chain recombines TRBV5-1 with TRBJ1-2, with 7 bases matching TRBD1. This CDR3 has 17 amino acids. V gave up 1 base and J gave up 4 bases; unmatched junction bases: 13. Germline V gives CDR1 SGHRS, CDR2 YFSETQ. CDR3: CASSLSTGAKYAYGYTF. The CDR3 DNA reads as TGCGCCAGCAGCTTGAGTACAGGGGCTAAGTATGCCTATGGCTACACCTTC.

The chain carries TRBV28 and TRBJ1-1; 8 bases line up with TRBD1. The CDR3 runs 15 residues. The trim removed 3 bases at V and 12 bases at J, leaving 15 bases unmatched. Germline CDR1 is MDHEN and CDR2 is SYDVKM. The CDR3 reads CASSLGGIGQGLTFF. CDR3 bases: TGTGCCAGCAGTTTGGGTGGTATCGGACAGGGACTAACTTTCTTT. The entire variable domain, with the rest obtained from reference TRBV28 and TRBJ1-1, is as follows: DVKVTQSSRYLVKRTGEKVFLECVQDMDHENMFWYRQDPGLGLRLIYFSYDVKMKEKGDIPEGYSVSREKKERFSLILESASTNQTSMYLCASSLGGIGQGLTFFGQGTRLTVV.

The V call is TRBV4-2, the J call TRBJ2-7; 7 nucleotides match TRBD1. The CDR3 runs to 14 residues. V was pared by 4 bases and J by 4 bases, with 7 bases of the junction left unmatched. Germline-derived CDR1 and CDR2 are LGHNA and YNFKEQ. The DNA for the CDR3 is TGTGCCAGCAGCCGATTACCGGGACAGTACGAGCAGTACTTC. As protein: CASSRLPGQYEQYF.

This sequence joins TRBV4-1 and TRBJ2-1, with 8 bases that match TRBD1. The germline V gene has CDR1 MGHRA and CDR2 YSYEKL. Trimming took 4 bases from V and 2 from J; bases not matched to a gene: 1. The CDR3 has 14 residues. In DNA form, the CDR3 reads TGCGCCAGCAGCCTGGGACAGGCCTACAATGAGCAGTTCTTC. It specifies CASSLGQAYNEQFF.

This chain links TRBV6-4 with TRBJ2-2; D may match TRBD1 or TRBD2 (6 bases each). V lost 11 bases and J lost 0, with 10 bases in between. CDR3 size: 13 residues. Germline V gene lookup returns CDR1 MRHNA and CDR2 SNTAGT. CDR3 bases: TGTGCCGGCGGGACACCGAACACCGGGGAGCTGTTTTTT. As protein: CAGGTPNTGELFF.

This clone showed up just once. The V call is TRBV7-9, the J call TRBJ1-5, with D perhaps matching TRBD1 (5 bases). The germline V gene encodes CDR1 SEHNR and CDR2 FQNEAQ (reference sequence). Deletions cut 5 bases from V and 8 bases from J, with 13 bases between. There are 13 residues in the CDR3. The CDR3 protein is CASSPGGGEPQHF. The CDR3 coding sequence is TGTGCCAGCAGCCCCGGGGGGGGTGAGCCCCAGCATTTT.

The rearrangement links TRBV6-1 to TRBJ1-3, with D unresolved. The CDR3 totals 13 residues. Germline values: CDR1 MNHNS, CDR2 SASEGT. Trimming stripped 7 bases from V and 0 bases from J, with 7 bases between. The CDR3 nucleotides are TGTGCCAGCAAGTACAGCTCTGGAAACACCATATATTTT. Translation: CASKYSSGNTIYF.

A word on this clone: Different DNA sequences within this sample yield the same CDR3. This chain links TRBV6-5 with TRBJ1-1; 10 bases align to TRBD1. Looked up from germline, CDR1 is MNHEY and CDR2 is SVGAGI. V lost 6 bases to trimming and J lost 2 bases; unmatched junction nucleotides: 3. CDR3 length equals 14 residues. The CDR3 spells CASRSTGGNTEAFF. CDR3 nucleotides: TGTGCCAGCAGGTCGACAGGGGGCAACACTGAAGCTTTCTTT.

The CDR3 bases are TGTGCCAGCAGTTACGCAGGGGAAGGAAACACCATATATTTT. Its translation: CASSYAGEGNTIYF. V is TRBV6-5 and J is TRBJ1-3; maybe TRBD1 (6 bases). The V end was cut by 2 bases, the J end by 4 bases, with 9 bases between. The length of the CDR3 is 14 residues. Germline V gene data show CDR1 as MNHEY and CDR2 as SVGAGI.

With respect to this clone: One base away lies a much larger clone, so this may be a sequencing read error. The gene calls are TRBV28 and TRBJ2-5; 7 bases fit TRBD2. The germline V gene has CDR1 MDHEN and CDR2 SYDVKM. The CDR3 has 13 residues. CDR3 protein: CASRPLARETRYF. CDR3 in DNA: TGTGCCAGCAGACCACTAGCGAGGGAGACCCGGTACTTC.

The gene calls are TRBV9 and TRBJ2-5; 8 nucleotides line up with TRBD2. Germline CDR1 reads SGDLS; CDR2 reads YYNGEE. V was pared by 0 bases and J by 2 bases, with 3 bases of the junction left unmatched. This CDR3 region has 15 residues. The chain's CDR3 is CASSVDAGGQETQYF. DNA of the CDR3: TGTGCCAGCAGCGTAGATGCGGGGGGTCAAGAGACCCAGTACTTC.

The chain combines TRBV5-1 with TRBJ2-5, with D perhaps TRBD1 or TRBD2 (5 bases each). CDR1 and CDR2 (germline): SGHRS, YFSETQ. V lost 1 base and J 1 base, leaving 14 bases between the germline ends. This CDR3 contains 16 residues. CDR3 region: CASSLSLGTAQETQYF. CDR3 nucleotide sequence: TGCGCCAGCAGCTTGAGTTTAGGGACGGCCCAAGAGACCCAGTACTTC.

The rearrangement links TRBV5-1 to TRBJ1-4, with D unclear. V was pared by 0 bases and J by 6 bases, with 6 bases between. The CDR3 spans 13 residues. The germline V gene has CDR1 SGHRS and CDR2 YFSETQ. CDR3 coding DNA: TGCGCCAGCAGCTTGGGTATAGATGAAAAACTGTTTTTT. The encoded protein is CASSLGIDEKLFF. The full variable domain, with the rest looked up from reference TRBV5-1 and TRBJ1-4, is KAGVTQTPRYLIKTRGQQVTLSCSPISGHRSVSWYQQTPGQGLQFLFEYFSETQRNKGNFPGRFSGRQFSNSRSEMNVSTLELGDSALYLCASSLGIDEKLFFGSGTQLSVL.

V is TRBV5-1 and J is TRBJ1-6; perhaps TRBD1 as D (6 bases). Germline V gene data show CDR1 as SGHRS and CDR2 as YFSETQ. The CDR3 extends over 16 amino acids. The V and J ends lost 1 base and 7 bases respectively, with 15 bases between them. This CDR3 is CASSLIPGAGNSPLHF. Written as DNA, the CDR3 is TGCGCCAGCAGCTTGATCCCGGGGGCCGGGAATTCACCCCTCCACTTT.

The chain links TRBV11-2 to TRBJ1-2; TRBD1 matches 7 bases. Germline V gives CDR1 SGHAT, CDR2 FQNNGV. V dropped 5 bases and J dropped 2; count of bases not matched to a gene: 8. This CDR3 region has 15 residues. The DNA of the CDR3 is TGTGCCAGCAGCCCAGACCTGACAGGGAACTATGGCTACACCTTC. This sequence encodes CASSPDLTGNYGYTF.

The chain has TRBV2 and TRBJ2-5, with D possibly matching TRBD1 (5 bases). The CDR3 spans 15 residues. Trimming removed 2 bases at V and 2 bases at J, with 12 bases between. Germline loops: CDR1 SNHLY, CDR2 FYNNEI. CDR3: CASSESGQPQETQYF. CDR3 bases: TGTGCCAGCAGTGAATCAGGACAACCACAAGAGACCCAGTACTTC. The full variable domain, rest sourced from reference TRBV2 and TRBJ2-5, is EPEVTQTPSHQVTQMGQEVILRCVPISNHLYFYWYRQILGQKVEFLVSFYNNEISEKSEIFDDQFSVERPDGSNFTLKIRSTKLEDSAMYFCASSESGQPQETQYFGPGTRLLVL.

Here the CDR3 reads CASRLQGARTGELFF. The CDR3, as DNA: TGTGCCAGTAGGTTACAGGGGGCGCGGACCGGGGAGCTGTTTTTT. The V call is TRBV19, the J call TRBJ2-2; 9 bases are shared with TRBD1. V lost 6 bases, J lost 5 bases, and 7 bases stayed unmatched. The CDR3 runs to 15 residues. The germline V gene has CDR1 LNHDA and CDR2 SQIVND (reference sequence).

V usage is TRBV9 and J usage is TRBJ1-5; TRBD1 agrees at 8 bases. The CDR3 has 14 amino acids. CDR1 and CDR2 (germline): SGDLS, YYNGEE. The V and J ends lost 3 bases and 3 bases, in that order; junction bases with no gene match: 2. The CDR3 loop is CASSGQGFNQPQHF. DNA of the CDR3: TGTGCCAGCAGCGGACAGGGGTTCAATCAGCCCCAGCATTTT.

Comments on this clone: Other DNA sequences within the sample encode an identical CDR3. The chain uses TRBV6-1 and TRBJ1-2; TRBD1 matches at 8 bases. Germline values: CDR1 MNHNS, CDR2 SASEGT. Trimming at V came to 5 bases and at J to 0 bases, leaving 2 bases not matched to a gene. CDR3 length: 14 residues. CDR3 sequence (DNA): TGTGCCAGCAGTCGGACAGGGACTAACTATGGCTACACCTTC. Translating it yields CASSRTGTNYGYTF.

The genes are TRBV5-6 and TRBJ2-3, with 7 positions matching TRBD2. V gave up 1 base and J gave up 3 bases; unmatched junction bases: 8. The germline V gene has CDR1 SGHDT and CDR2 YYEEEE. The CDR3 loop spans 16 amino acids. The chain's CDR3 is CASSLRAGRITDTQYF. For the CDR3, the DNA is TGTGCCAGCAGCTTGAGAGCGGGGAGGATTACAGATACGCAGTATTTT.

Worth noting for this clone: Other DNA sequences from this sample encode an identical CDR3 as well. The chain links TRBV5-1 to TRBJ2-7; 11 nucleotides align to TRBD2. The CDR3 runs 15 residues. Germline loops: CDR1 SGHRS, CDR2 YFSETQ. V lost 1 base, J lost 3 bases, and 3 bases stayed unmatched. For the CDR3, the DNA is TGCGCCAGCAGCTTGACTACTAGCGGGAGCTACGAGCAGTACTTC. This translates into CASSLTTSGSYEQYF.

As DNA, the CDR3 is TGTGCCAGCAAGTCGGGAGGGATGGAGACCCAGTACTTC. Translating gives CASKSGGMETQYF. The chain has TRBV6-5 and TRBJ2-5; the match to TRBD2 covers 8 bases. V gave up 7 bases and J gave up 5 bases; unmatched junction bases: 6. Germline loops: CDR1 MNHEY, CDR2 SVGAGI. The CDR3 runs 13 residues.

This chain joins TRBV5-1 and TRBJ2-2; TRBD2 aligns across 13 bases. Unmatched junction bases numbered 13, after V lost 4 bases and J lost 4 bases. CDR3 length equals 19 residues. From germline, CDR1 is SGHRS and CDR2 YFSETQ. CDR3 sequence (DNA): TGCGCCAGCAGCCTCCGAGGACTAGCGGGGGTTAGTGGCACCGGGGAGCTGTTTTTT. As protein: CASSLRGLAGVSGTGELFF. Full variable domain (outside the CDR3, taken from reference TRBV5-1 and TRBJ2-2): KAGVTQTPRYLIKTRGQQVTLSCSPISGHRSVSWYQQTPGQGLQFLFEYFSETQRNKGNFPGRFSGRQFSNSRSEMNVSTLELGDSALYLCASSLRGLAGVSGTGELFFGEGSRLTVL.

The V and J genes are TRBV9 and TRBJ1-2; 8 nucleotides agree with TRBD1. J gave up 6 bases and V 0 bases, and 4 bases lay outside the gene matches. CDR3 length equals 14 residues. Germline-derived CDR1 and CDR2 are SGDLS and YYNGEE. The CDR3 nucleotides read TGTGCCAGCAGCGTAGATTTACAGGGGGATGGCTACACCTTC. Translating it yields CASSVDLQGDGYTF.